This TCR beta chain was sequenced for a study of T cell responses to AZD1222 COVID-19 vaccine. Study findings and constraints: In all cases, repertoires were sampled only after the peak T cell response. Donor demographics were predominantly white British with a female majority; clonal diversity may be underestimated. Rises in breadth and depth of Spike-specific TCRs came after two AZD1222 doses.

A note on this clone: Its specificity is unknown.

V lost 6 bases and J lost 10, with 16 bases in between. The CDR3 has 12 amino acids. Germline CDR1 reads MNHEY; CDR2 reads SVGAGI. Data came from immunoSEQ multiplex PCR; TCRdb stores just in-frame clones and leaves some out. The table lists around 81,000 clones, approximately 90% of them singletons, with around 8% in the top ten. The specimen comprised peripheral blood, sampled 28 days after the second AZD1222 dose. The V call is TRBV6-5, the J call TRBJ2-7; TRBD2 might be the D (6 bases). The TCR sequence derives from an adult who received the AZD1222 COVID-19 vaccine. CDR3 sequence (DNA): TGTGCCAGCAGCCTGACTAGTTTCGATCAGTACTTC. Protein product: CASSLTSFDQYF.